This T cell receptor beta chain was identified in a study of blood T cell repertoires in COVID-19. Study details: Nucleic acid was either cDNA or gDNA, and it came from T cells, B-cell-depleted T cells, or PBMCs.

As originally analysed: The assay estimated nucleated cells by amplifying reference gene primers. Repertoires were generated with immunoSEQ multiplex PCR, while TCRdb's copy carries only in-frame clones and drops some. That table furnishes V, J and clone size, whereas the DNA furnished D and trimming. The sample contains approximately 220,000 clones, 85% to 90% of which appear only once. Germline CDR1 SGHDN, CDR2 FVKESK. The V and J ends lost 4 bases and 1 base respectively, with 7 bases between them. The CDR3 totals 14 residues. The sequenced sample was peripheral blood. This TCR was sampled from a woman aged 45-59 years with acute or convalescent COVID-19. J is TRBJ1-4 and V is TRBV14, with D unresolved. The CDR3 loop reads CASSPGRTNEKLFF. CDR3 DNA: TGTGCCAGCAGCCCCGGGAGAACTAATGAAAAACTGTTTTTT.